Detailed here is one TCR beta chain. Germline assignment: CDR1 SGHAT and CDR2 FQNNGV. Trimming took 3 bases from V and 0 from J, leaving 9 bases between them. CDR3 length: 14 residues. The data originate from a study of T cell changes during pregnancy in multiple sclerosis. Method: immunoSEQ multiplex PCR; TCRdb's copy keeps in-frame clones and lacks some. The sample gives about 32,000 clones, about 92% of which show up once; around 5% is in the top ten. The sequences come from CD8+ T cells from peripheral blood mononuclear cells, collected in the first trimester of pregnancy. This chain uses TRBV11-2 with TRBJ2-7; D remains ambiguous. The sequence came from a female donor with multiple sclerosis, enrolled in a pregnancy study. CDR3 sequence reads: CASSFEASSYEQYF. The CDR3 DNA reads TGTGCCAGCAGCTTTGAGGCCAGCTCCTACGAGCAGTACTTC. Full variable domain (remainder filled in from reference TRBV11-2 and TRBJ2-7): EAGVAQSPRYKIIEKRQSVAFWCNPISGHATLYWYQQILGQGPKLLIQFQNNGVVDDSQLPKDRFSAERLKGVDSTLKIQPAKLEDSAVYLCASSFEASSYEQYFGPGTRLTVT.